The 22 T cell receptor beta chains reported below all come from one sample, sequenced in a study of shared clonotypes between healthy human individuals. TCRdb keeps only in-frame clones here, not all; method: immunoSEQ multiplex PCR. The profile shows 900,000 to 1,200,000 clones, 75% to 85% of them singletons. Sequencing used memory CD4+ T cells from PBMCs. The subset: CD45RA-negative fraction. Every receptor here comes from a man between 18 and 35 years old in good health. Some clones in this sample may be carry-over from other donors' samples.

This clone was recorded a few times. Written as DNA, the CDR3 is TGTGCCAGCCGACGTCTAGCGTATGAAGAGACCCAGTACTTC. It specifies CASRRLAYEETQYF. J is TRBJ2-5 and V is TRBV2; D perhaps matches TRBD2 (6 bases). The CDR3 has 14 amino acids. Per the germline V gene, CDR1 is SNHLY and CDR2 is FYNNEI. The V end lost 8 bases, the J end lost 3 bases, and 16 bases lay between the germline ends. The full variable domain, with the rest looked up from reference TRBV2 and TRBJ2-5, is EPEVTQTPSHQVTQMGQEVILRCVPISNHLYFYWYRQILGQKVEFLVSFYNNEISEKSEIFDDQFSVERPDGSNFTLKIRSTKLEDSAMYFCASRRLAYEETQYFGPGTRLLVL.

This sequence joins TRBV27 and TRBJ2-7; D unclear. Germline V lookup: CDR1 MNHEY, CDR2 SMNVEV (reference sequence). The CDR3 totals 14 residues. V was shortened by 2 bases and J by 2 bases, with 10 bases between the two germline ends. CDR3 DNA sequence: TGTGCCAGCAGTTTAAGTGGCTCTCCCTACGAGCAGTACTTC. Its translation: CASSLSGSPYEQYF.

CDR3 protein: CATRDLVTEAFF. DNA of the CDR3: TGTGCCACCCGGGACCTTGTCACTGAAGCTTTCTTT. This chain links TRBV6-5 with TRBJ1-1; D might be TRBD1 (5 bases). Germline V gene lookup returns CDR1 MNHEY and CDR2 SVGAGI. V lost 10 bases to trimming and J lost 4 bases, with 13 bases between them. The CDR3 is 12 amino acids.

The CDR3 protein is CASSPGQGVFRGTGELFF. The CDR3 DNA follows: TGTGCCAGCAGCCCGGGACAGGGCGTATTCCGAGGGACCGGGGAGCTGTTTTTT. The V call is TRBV11-3, the J call TRBJ2-2; the match to TRBD1 covers 9 bases. The CDR3 is 18 amino acids. Germline assignment: CDR1 SGHNT and CDR2 YENEEA. The J segment lost 5 bases and the V segment lost 5 bases, leaving 15 bases of the junction unmatched.

This chain uses TRBV4-1 with TRBJ1-3; 7 bases align to TRBD1. CDR3 length: 20 amino acids. The V segment lost 5 bases and the J segment 0 bases; nucleotides outside the gene matches: 19. CDR1 is MGHRA, CDR2 YSYEKL, per germline. The CDR3 bases are TGCGCCAGCAGCTACCGGGCCCCGGGACAGCGTATCCTCTCTGGAAACACCATATATTTT. Its protein product is CASSYRAPGQRILSGNTIYF.

This clone occurred a few times. This chain uses TRBV2 with TRBJ1-2; no clear D gene. The V end lost 6 bases, the J end lost 5 bases, and 13 bases lay between the germline ends. The CDR3 loop spans 13 amino acids. The germline gives CDR1 SNHLY, CDR2 FYNNEI. CDR3 coding DNA: TGTGCCAGCAGGCCTGGACCTGGATATGGCTACACCTTC. Translated, it gives CASRPGPGYGYTF.

The rearrangement links TRBV28 to TRBJ1-4; TRBD1 matches 7 bases. V dropped 6 bases and J dropped 5; count of bases not matched to a gene: 9. Germline CDR1 MDHEN, CDR2 SYDVKM. This CDR3 contains 15 residues. This CDR3 is CASRLGGQTNEKLFF. As DNA, the CDR3 is TGTGCCAGCAGGCTCGGGGGACAGACCAATGAAAAACTGTTTTTT.

J is TRBJ2-1 and V is TRBV18; TRBD2 matches at 8 bases. After removal of 3 bases from V and 8 bases from J, the junction contained 18 bases not matched to a gene. CDR1 and CDR2 (germline): KGHSH, LQKENI. The CDR3 consists of 18 residues. CDR3 sequence reads: CASSPPGLAGGRDDEQFF. The CDR3 DNA follows: TGTGCCAGCTCACCTCCGGGGCTAGCGGGTGGGAGAGACGATGAGCAGTTCTTC. Supplemented by reference TRBV18 and TRBJ2-1, the full variable domain reads NAGVMQNPRHLVRRRGQEARLRCSPMKGHSHVYWYRQLPEEGLKFMVYLQKENIIDESGMPKERFSAEFPKEGPSILRIQQVVRGDSAAYFCASSPPGLAGGRDDEQFFGPGTRLTVL.

The chain recombines TRBV30 with TRBJ1-1, with no clear D. The V end was cut by 5 bases, the J end by 2 bases, with 12 bases between. The germline gives CDR1 GTSNPN, CDR2 SVGIG (reference sequence). The CDR3 sequence is 13 residues long. The CDR3 DNA is TGTGCCTGGGGCAGGTTGGCTAACACTGAAGCTTTCTTT. It is translated as CAWGRLANTEAFF.

The gene calls are TRBV9 and TRBJ2-1; D may be TRBD2 (6 bases). Germline CDR1 is SGDLS and CDR2 is YYNGEE. V was shortened by 0 bases and J by 3 bases, with 10 bases between the two germline ends. The CDR3 is made up of 15 amino acids. The CDR3 loop is CASSVASGVYNEQFF. CDR3 sequence (DNA): TGTGCCAGCAGCGTAGCTTCGGGAGTCTACAATGAGCAGTTCTTC.

DNA of the CDR3: TGTGCCAGCAGCGTCGGGTGGGGACGGGAGCAGTACTTC. Translation: CASSVGWGREQYF. V is TRBV9 and J is TRBJ2-7; D possibly uses TRBD1 or TRBD2 (5 bases each). The length of the CDR3 is 13 residues. Trimming stripped 2 bases from V and 7 bases from J, with 13 bases between. CDR1 and CDR2 (germline): SGDLS, YYNGEE.

The chain employs TRBV7-8 and TRBJ2-7; no definite D call. V lost 5 bases, J lost 2 bases, and 10 bases lay in between. This CDR3 contains 13 residues. Germline loops: CDR1 SGHVS, CDR2 FQNEAQ. CDR3 residues: CASSPDNPYEQYF. In nucleotides, the CDR3 is TGTGCCAGCAGCCCCGATAACCCCTACGAGCAGTACTTC.

J is TRBJ1-4 and V is TRBV6-1, with D maybe TRBD1 (5 bases). V lost 4 bases, J lost 0 bases, and 12 bases lay in between. Germline V gene data show CDR1 as MNHNS and CDR2 as SASEGT. The CDR3 is 16 amino acids. The CDR3 reads CASSGQPISTNEKLFF. In nucleotides, the CDR3 is TGTGCCAGCAGTGGACAGCCTATCTCAACTAATGAAAAACTGTTTTTT.

There are many counts of this clone. The chain joins TRBV19 to TRBJ1-3; D gene ambiguous. The germline CDR1 and CDR2 sequences are LNHDA and SQIVND (reference sequence). V was shortened by 5 bases and J by 4 bases, with 0 bases between the two germline ends. The CDR3 consists of 10 residues. CDR3 amino acids: CASSGNTIYF. CDR3 nucleotide sequence: TGTGCCAGTAGTGGAAACACCATATATTTT.

V is TRBV5-1 and J is TRBJ1-5, with 8 nucleotides matching TRBD1. This CDR3 spans 14 amino acids. Losses at the gene ends were 4 bases for V and 9 bases for J; bases not matched to a gene: 9. The germline CDR1 and CDR2 sequences are SGHRS and YFSETQ. The chain's CDR3 is CASSEGTGYLPQHF. The CDR3 DNA reads TGCGCCAGCAGCGAAGGGACAGGTTATTTGCCCCAGCATTTT.

V gene TRBV18 combines with J gene TRBJ1-1; D is possibly TRBD1 (6 bases). The ends were cut back, 4 bases at V and 3 bases at J, with 9 bases in the middle. This CDR3 has 13 amino acids. The V gene's germline CDR1 is KGHSH and CDR2 LQKENI. CDR3 residues: CASSRHRDTEAFF. CDR3 DNA sequence: TGTGCCAGCTCACGGCACAGGGACACTGAAGCTTTCTTT.

CDR3 region: CAWSVSYQETQYF. For the CDR3, the DNA is TGTGCCTGGAGTGTTTCCTATCAAGAGACCCAGTACTTC. The rearrangement uses TRBV30 and TRBJ2-5; no clear D. Germline loops: CDR1 GTSNPN, CDR2 SVGIG (reference sequence). The ends were cut back, 0 bases at V and 2 bases at J, with 7 bases in the middle. There are 13 residues in the CDR3.

V usage is TRBV29-1 and J usage is TRBJ2-2, with TRBD1 matching 8 bases. CDR3 length: 14 amino acids. Germline CDR1 SQVTM, CDR2 ANQGSEA. The trim removed 6 bases at V and 2 bases at J, leaving 5 bases unmatched. Written as DNA, the CDR3 is TGCAGCGTGACAGGGGCGGACAACACCGGGGAGCTGTTTTTT. It codes for CSVTGADNTGELFF.

The chain uses TRBV2 and TRBJ2-5; no clear D. CDR3 length: 15 residues. Trimming removed 7 bases from V and 5 bases from J, with 20 bases in between. Germline CDR1 is SNHLY and CDR2 is FYNNEI. Here the CDR3 reads CASTQQGGPEETQYF. The CDR3 DNA sequence: TGTGCCAGCACCCAGCAAGGTGGGCCTGAGGAGACCCAGTACTTC.

CDR3 nucleotides: TGTGCCAGCAGTTCACCTAACGCCGGGACGAGCTACGAGCAGTACTTC. The encoded protein is CASSSPNAGTSYEQYF. This sequence joins TRBV28 and TRBJ2-7; D may match TRBD1 or TRBD2 (5 bases each). The V end lost 4 bases, the J end lost 3 bases, and 19 bases lay between the germline ends. Germline V CDR1 and CDR2: MDHEN, SYDVKM. CDR3 length: 16 amino acids.

V is TRBV18 and J is TRBJ2-7; D not resolved. This CDR3 has 13 residues. V was trimmed by 6 bases and J by 2 bases, leaving 11 bases between them. Germline V CDR1 and CDR2: KGHSH, LQKENI. CDR3 region: CASSPTITYEQYF. DNA of the CDR3: TGTGCCAGCTCGCCGACCATCACCTACGAGCAGTACTTC.

The chain carries TRBV11-2 and TRBJ2-3; D is possibly TRBD1 (5 bases). Trimming removed 0 bases at V and 7 bases at J, with 8 bases between. CDR1 is SGHAT, CDR2 FQNNGV, per germline. CDR3 length: 13 residues. The CDR3 loop reads CASSLDRVNTQYF. CDR3 nucleotide sequence: TGTGCCAGCAGCTTAGACAGGGTCAATACGCAGTATTTT. The full variable domain, completed using reference TRBV11-2 and TRBJ2-3, is EAGVAQSPRYKIIEKRQSVAFWCNPISGHATLYWYQQILGQGPKLLIQFQNNGVVDDSQLPKDRFSAERLKGVDSTLKIQPAKLEDSAVYLCASSLDRVNTQYFGPGTRLTVL.